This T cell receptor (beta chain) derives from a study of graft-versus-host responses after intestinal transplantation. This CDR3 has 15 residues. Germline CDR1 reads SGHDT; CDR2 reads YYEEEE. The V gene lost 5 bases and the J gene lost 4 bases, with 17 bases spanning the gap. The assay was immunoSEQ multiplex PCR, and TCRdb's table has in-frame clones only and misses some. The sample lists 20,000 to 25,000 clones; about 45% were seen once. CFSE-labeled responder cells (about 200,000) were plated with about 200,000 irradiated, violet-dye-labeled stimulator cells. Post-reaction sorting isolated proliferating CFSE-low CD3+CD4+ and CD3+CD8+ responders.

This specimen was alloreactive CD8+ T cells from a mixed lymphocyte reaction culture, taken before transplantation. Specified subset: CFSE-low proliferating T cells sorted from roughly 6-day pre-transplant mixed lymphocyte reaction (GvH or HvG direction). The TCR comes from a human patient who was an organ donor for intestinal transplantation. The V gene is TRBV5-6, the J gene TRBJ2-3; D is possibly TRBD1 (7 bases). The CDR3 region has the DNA TGTGCCAGCAGGCCTCAGGGGGGATGGTCAGATACGCAGTATTTT. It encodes CASRPQGGWSDTQYF. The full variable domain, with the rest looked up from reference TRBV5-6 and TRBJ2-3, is DAGVTQSPTHLIKTRGQQVTLRCSPKSGHDTVSWYQQALGQGPQFIFQYYEEEERQRGNFPDRFSGHQFPNYSSELNVNALLLGDSALYLCASRPQGGWSDTQYFGPGTRLTVL.